This paragraph reports one TCR beta chain. Its cognate antigen is unknown. The immunoSEQ assay was v3. Sequenced by immunoSEQ multiplex PCR; TCRdb stores in-frame clones only, minus some. The sample includes about 49,000 clones, 65% to 80% of them seen just once. Time point of the sample: pre-treatment sample, taken before nivolumab and TIL therapy. The sample is drawn from a study of TIL therapy for anti-PD-1-resistant metastatic lung cancer. Whole-study findings and limits: Treatment-naive, never-smoker and oncogene-addicted patients were overrepresented in this highly selected cohort.

The source is a man aged 65-85 years with non-small cell lung cancer. The specimen comprised blood, sampled at baseline.

The CDR3, as DNA: TGTGCCAGCAGCGTACAGGGGGCGAGGAACGAGCAGTACTTC. Translating it yields CASSVQGARNEQYF. This chain connects TRBV28 to TRBJ2-7, with TRBD1 matching 9 bases. Germline loops: CDR1 MDHEN, CDR2 SYDVKM. CDR3 size: 14 residues. With V trimmed by 6 bases and J by 5 bases, 8 bases remained unmatched.